A single sample gave rise to the 32 T cell receptor beta chains below, sequenced in a study of cytomegalovirus exposure and HLA in healthy donors. The PCR used 60 Vbeta and 13 Jbeta primers. Sequencing was performed with immunoSEQ multiplex PCR; in TCRdb, only in-frame clones are kept and a portion is missing. The sample lists approximately 40,000 clones; roughly 85% were seen once. Sequences were obtained from PBMCs. Every receptor here comes from a woman aged 40 to 50 in good health and CMV-seropositive.

Points on this clone: Relative to the germline gene, one junction end is altered; a read error may explain this. The V gene is TRBV7-9, the J gene TRBJ2-7; D call uncertain. The CDR3 covers 14 residues. The germline V gene encodes CDR1 SEHNR and CDR2 FQNEAQ (reference sequence). In DNA form, the CDR3 reads TGTTCCAGCAGCTTAGTGGTGGCGGCCTACGAGCAGTACTTC. It specifies CSSSLVVAAYEQYF.

The chain couples TRBV6-5 to TRBJ1-6, with D maybe TRBD1 (6 bases). Germline lookup yields CDR1 MNHEY and CDR2 SVGAGI. This CDR3 comprises 16 residues. Trimming stripped 4 bases from V and 7 bases from J, with 17 bases between. The CDR3 nucleotides read TGTGCCAGCAGTTTCTCCCTCACAGGGTTGAATTCACCCCTCCACTTT. It translates to CASSFSLTGLNSPLHF.

In its sample, this clone was seen once. The gene calls are TRBV10-3 and TRBJ2-7; D is perhaps TRBD1 (6 bases). The CDR3 extends over 13 amino acids. The germline V gene encodes CDR1 ENHRY and CDR2 SYGVKD. The V end lost 4 bases, the J end lost 0 bases, and 7 bases lay between the germline ends. CDR3 protein: CAISGQVSYEQYF. CDR3 bases: TGTGCCATCAGTGGACAGGTCTCCTACGAGCAGTACTTC.

The V gene is TRBV29-1, the J gene TRBJ2-5; TRBD2 matches 9 bases. This CDR3 contains 14 residues. V lost 4 bases, J lost 1 base, and 4 bases stayed unmatched. CDR1 SQVTM and CDR2 ANQGSEA come from the germline V gene. The CDR3 DNA follows: TGCAGCGTTGTGATAGCGGGGGCCCAAGAGACCCAGTACTTC. It yields the protein CSVVIAGAQETQYF.

The genes are TRBV27 and TRBJ2-3, with 8 bases aligning to TRBD1. Germline assignment: CDR1 MNHEY and CDR2 SMNVEV (reference sequence). The CDR3 is made up of 17 amino acids. J was trimmed by 6 bases and V by 6 bases; bases with no gene match: 17. The CDR3: CASSHGGRGRRADTQYF. DNA of the CDR3: TGTGCCAGCAGCCATGGGGGCAGGGGGCGTAGGGCCGATACGCAGTATTTT.

This clone was observed a handful of times. J is TRBJ2-7 and V is TRBV4-3; perhaps TRBD1 as D (5 bases). There are 13 residues in the CDR3. Germline loops: CDR1 LGHNA, CDR2 YSLEER. Deletions cut 4 bases from V and 5 bases from J, with 12 bases between. The CDR3 coding sequence is TGCGCCAGCAGCCCGACAGTGCTACACGAGCAGTACTTC. Translation: CASSPTVLHEQYF.

CDR3 sequence: CASSQTSDRGNYGYTF. The CDR3 DNA is TGCGCCAGCAGCCAAACGTCGGACAGGGGTAACTATGGCTACACCTTC. The V call is TRBV4-3, the J call TRBJ1-2, with 9 bases matching TRBD1. V shed 2 bases, J shed 1 base, and the junction held 5 bases outside the gene matches. The CDR3 loop spans 16 amino acids. CDR1 and CDR2 (germline): LGHNA, YSLEER.

The chain combines TRBV5-1 with TRBJ2-7; TRBD1 matches at 9 bases. Germline V gene sequence: CDR1 SGHRS, CDR2 YFSETQ. This CDR3 has 15 residues. V lost 2 bases, J lost 4 bases, and 7 bases stayed unmatched. CDR3 sequence reads: CASSFQPGQGYEQYF. The CDR3 DNA is TGCGCCAGCAGCTTCCAACCGGGACAGGGTTACGAGCAGTACTTC.

This rearrangement joins TRBV6-5 to TRBJ1-1, with TRBD1 matching over 11 bases. Trimming removed 6 bases from V and 3 bases from J; junction bases left unmatched: 6. The CDR3 sequence is 15 residues long. Germline CDR1 is MNHEY and CDR2 is SVGAGI. The CDR3 bases are TGTGCCAGCAGGACTAGGGACAGGGGGGACACTGAAGCTTTCTTT. It codes for CASRTRDRGDTEAFF.

V gene TRBV7-6 combines with J gene TRBJ1-2, with D uncertain. This CDR3 contains 11 residues. Germline CDR1 and CDR2: SGHVS and FNYEAQ. Deletions cut 10 bases from V and 7 bases from J, with 13 bases between. In DNA, the CDR3 is TGTGCCACCCAACTCGGCGGTGGCTACACCTTC. It is translated as CATQLGGGYTF.

This rearrangement joins TRBV6-5 to TRBJ2-7; a possible D gene is TRBD2 (5 bases). Germline V gene data show CDR1 as MNHEY and CDR2 as SVGAGI. The CDR3 has 16 amino acids. V was shortened by 4 bases and J by 3 bases, with 19 bases between the two germline ends. DNA for the CDR3: TGTGCCAGCAGTTTATTAGGAAAGGACTCGTTCTACGAGCAGTACTTC. Protein sequence: CASSLLGKDSFYEQYF.

This clone was detected once. V is TRBV4-1 and J is TRBJ2-3; D might be TRBD2 (7 bases). Germline loops: CDR1 MGHRA, CDR2 YSYEKL. Trimming stripped 1 base from V and 2 bases from J, with 13 bases between. This CDR3 comprises 16 residues. This chain's CDR3 is CASSQVGGGITDTQYF. The CDR3 nucleotides read TGCGCCAGCAGCCAAGTAGGGGGGGGGATCACAGATACGCAGTATTTT.

The chain couples TRBV5-1 to TRBJ1-1; perhaps TRBD1 as D (5 bases). Germline CDR1 SGHRS, CDR2 YFSETQ. Trimming removed 3 bases at V and 4 bases at J, with 13 bases between. There are 14 residues in the CDR3. The DNA for the CDR3 is TGCGCCAGCAGCTACGGGAGTGGGGCCACTGAAGCTTTCTTT. This codes for CASSYGSGATEAFF. The complete variable domain, with remaining parts taken from reference TRBV5-1 and TRBJ1-1, reads KAGVTQTPRYLIKTRGQQVTLSCSPISGHRSVSWYQQTPGQGLQFLFEYFSETQRNKGNFPGRFSGRQFSNSRSEMNVSTLELGDSALYLCASSYGSGATEAFFGQGTRLTVV.

The chain recombines TRBV2 with TRBJ2-1; 7 bases fit TRBD1. CDR3 size: 13 residues. Germline loops: CDR1 SNHLY, CDR2 FYNNEI. V was clipped by 6 bases and J by 8 bases; unmatched bases: 7. The CDR3 coding sequence is TGTGCCAGCAGAGATGACAGGGTCCATGAGCAGTTCTTC. Translated, it gives CASRDDRVHEQFF.

The chain is built from TRBV5-1 and TRBJ2-7; 10 nucleotides line up with TRBD1. Per the germline V gene, CDR1 is SGHRS and CDR2 is YFSETQ. J lost 4 bases, V lost 0 bases, and 4 bases had no gene match. CDR3 length equals 15 residues. The CDR3 bases are TGCGCCAGCAGCTTGGCGCAGGACAGGGGGTACGAGCAGTACTTC. Protein: CASSLAQDRGYEQYF.

The J gene is TRBJ2-1, the V gene TRBV5-1, with 8 positions matching TRBD2. In germline, CDR1 is SGHRS, CDR2 YFSETQ. V lost 4 bases and J lost 4; bases outside the gene matches: 13. This CDR3 is built from 17 residues. CDR3 DNA: TGCGCCAGCAGCGTCATGGCGGGGGGCCAACCTTACAATGAGCAGTTCTTC. Translation: CASSVMAGGQPYNEQFF.

The V call is TRBV7-9, the J call TRBJ1-1; TRBD1 is a possible D gene (6 bases). Germline V gene lookup returns CDR1 SEHNR and CDR2 FQNEAQ (reference sequence). The V and J ends lost 3 bases and 3 bases respectively, with 8 bases between them. This CDR3 has 13 residues. CDR3 in amino acids: CASSFTGYTEAFF. As DNA, the CDR3 is TGTGCCAGCAGCTTCACAGGGTACACTGAAGCTTTCTTT.

The chain is built from TRBV19 and TRBJ2-3; maybe TRBD2 (5 bases). Germline V lookup: CDR1 LNHDA, CDR2 SQIVND (reference sequence). The CDR3 has 14 residues. Trimming left V 3 bases short and J 1 base short, with 8 bases between. CDR3 in DNA: TGTGCCAGTAGTATTCGGGAAGGCACAGATACGCAGTATTTT. It yields the protein CASSIREGTDTQYF.

V is TRBV20-1 and J is TRBJ2-5, with D uncertain. Per germline, CDR1 DFQATT and CDR2 SNEGSKA (reference sequence). The CDR3 loop spans 10 amino acids. The ends were cut back, 3 bases at V and 3 bases at J, with 2 bases in the middle. The CDR3 region is CSASKETQYF. The CDR3 coding sequence is TGCAGTGCTAGCAAAGAGACCCAGTACTTC.

The rearrangement uses TRBV6-5 and TRBJ2-7, with D perhaps matching TRBD1 (6 bases). The CDR3 consists of 15 residues. Germline V CDR1 and CDR2: MNHEY, SVGAGI. V was shortened by 6 bases and J by 4 bases, with 19 bases between the two germline ends. CDR3 coding DNA: TGTGCCAGCAGACCTACAGGGTCTCTACTTTACGAGCAGTACTTC. Its translation: CASRPTGSLLYEQYF.

V gene TRBV5-4 combines with J gene TRBJ2-1, with TRBD1 matching 8 bases. Germline trimming cut 4 bases from V and 2 bases from J; bases unmatched to any gene: 5. Germline V gene sequence: CDR1 SGHNT, CDR2 YYREEE (reference sequence). This CDR3 spans 15 amino acids. The CDR3: CASSPGQGPYNEQFF. CDR3 nucleotides: TGTGCCAGCAGCCCCGGACAGGGACCCTACAATGAGCAGTTCTTC.

The chain combines TRBV6-5 with TRBJ2-5; D is ambiguous. The DNA end is more similar to TRBJ2-7, so the J call may be wrong. The germline gives CDR1 MNHEY, CDR2 SVGAGI. The CDR3 sequence is 14 residues long. CDR3 DNA: TGTGCCAGCAGTTACCTTGCTCACTCCTACGAGCAGTACTTC. Amino acid sequence: CASSYLAHSYEQYF.

The chain has TRBV19 and TRBJ2-7; 7 bases map to TRBD1. The CDR3 contains 16 residues. Germline V CDR1 and CDR2: LNHDA, SQIVND (reference sequence). The junction had 11 bases not matched to a gene; V was cut back by 6 bases and J by 0 bases. DNA of the CDR3: TGTGCCAGTAGCCCACCCCACACAGGGGCCTCCTACGAGCAGTACTTC. Its protein product is CASSPPHTGASYEQYF.

The V call is TRBV5-1, the J call TRBJ1-2; TRBD1 is a possible D gene (5 bases). The CDR3 totals 14 residues. Trimming shortened V by 3 bases and J by 1 base, and 10 bases separated the two germline ends. Germline V gene data show CDR1 as SGHRS and CDR2 as YFSETQ. The CDR3 nucleotides are TGCGCCAGCAGCTCGTCGACAGTTAACTATGGCTACACCTTC. It codes for CASSSSTVNYGYTF.

The CDR3 nucleotides read TGTGCCAGCTCACATGGGCAGCTGAACACTGAAGCTTTCTTT. Its translation: CASSHGQLNTEAFF. The genes are TRBV18 and TRBJ1-1; D ambiguous. Trimming left V 4 bases short and J 0 bases short, with 9 bases between. This CDR3 contains 14 residues. CDR1 is KGHSH, CDR2 LQKENI, per germline.

The chain combines TRBV28 with TRBJ2-7, with TRBD1 matching over 9 bases. Per the germline V gene, CDR1 is MDHEN and CDR2 is SYDVKM. The ends lost 6 bases at V and 7 bases at J; junction bases unmatched: 16. The CDR3 is 16 amino acids. For the CDR3, the DNA is TGTGCCAGCAGGGGGGCCTCCGGGACAGGGTTTACGGAGCAGTACTTC. Residues: CASRGASGTGFTEQYF.

J is TRBJ2-3 and V is TRBV18, with 12 bases fitting TRBD2. The germline V gene encodes CDR1 KGHSH and CDR2 LQKENI. The CDR3 length is 17 residues. V lost 2 bases and J lost 13; bases outside the gene matches: 16. CDR3 protein: CASSPNPGLAGPGHEYF. CDR3 DNA sequence: TGTGCCAGCTCACCAAACCCGGGACTAGCGGGTCCGGGGCACGAGTATTTT.

V is TRBV19 and J is TRBJ1-5; 8 bases line up with TRBD1. Germline CDR1 LNHDA, CDR2 SQIVND (reference sequence). This CDR3 region has 15 residues. The junction had 4 bases not matched to a gene; V was cut back by 3 bases and J by 3 bases. The CDR3, as DNA: TGTGCCAGTAGTATTGACAGGGGTTACAATCAGCCCCAGCATTTT. It translates to CASSIDRGYNQPQHF.

J is TRBJ1-4 and V is TRBV19, with TRBD1 identical over 11 bases. Germline-derived CDR1 and CDR2 are LNHDA and SQIVND (reference sequence). The CDR3 spans 12 residues. The V segment lost 8 bases and the J segment 8 bases; nucleotides outside the gene matches: 1. The CDR3: CASGDRGEKLFF. CDR3 nucleotides: TGTGCCAGTGGGGACAGGGGGGAAAAACTGTTTTTT.

V and J are TRBV29-1 and TRBJ2-1; possible D gene TRBD1, 6 bases. This CDR3 is built from 15 residues. Germline V gives CDR1 SQVTM, CDR2 ANQGSEA. Between the trimmed V and J ends, which lost 2 bases and 0 bases, there was a span of 11 bases. The DNA of the CDR3 is TGCAGCGTTGAACCCACAGGGAACTCCTACAATGAGCAGTTCTTC. Translating gives CSVEPTGNSYNEQFF.

The rearrangement links TRBV9 to TRBJ2-5; D is perhaps TRBD1 (8 bases). Germline V CDR1 and CDR2: SGDLS, YYNGEE. The length of the CDR3 is 15 residues. V was shortened by 0 bases and J by 4 bases, with 13 bases between the two germline ends. CDR3 region: CASSVDRGGVETQYF. The CDR3, as DNA: TGTGCCAGCAGCGTAGACAGGGGGGGAGTAGAGACCCAGTACTTC.

V is TRBV10-3 and J is TRBJ1-5; 7 bases are shared with TRBD1. The CDR3 is 14 amino acids. In germline, CDR1 is ENHRY, CDR2 SYGVKD. The V and J ends lost 3 bases and 5 bases, in that order; junction bases with no gene match: 4. The CDR3, as DNA: TGTGCCATCAGTGATTTACAGGGGCATCAGCCCCAGCATTTT. Translated, it gives CAISDLQGHQPQHF.